The entry that follows covers one TCR beta chain sequence. What it binds is unknown. The PCR had 60 Vbeta and 13 Jbeta primers. Sequencing was performed with immunoSEQ multiplex PCR; in TCRdb, only in-frame clones are kept and a portion is missing. The sample lists around 280,000 clones, over 85% occurring once. CDR3 length: 13 residues. Germline CDR1 and CDR2: SGDLS and YYNGEE. Trimming left V 3 bases short and J 5 bases short, with 10 bases between. The data originate from a study of cytomegalovirus exposure and HLA in healthy donors. Study results and limitations: Among the sequence variants, a highly shared cluster was likely an artifact of sequencing.

Sequencing was done on a sample of PBMCs. The genes are TRBV9 and TRBJ2-3; D unresolved. The TCR comes from a woman between 18 and 29 years old in good health and CMV-seronegative. The chain's CDR3 is CASSAGPGDTQYF. The DNA of the CDR3 is TGTGCCAGCAGCGCCGGCCCGGGAGATACGCAGTATTTT. Complete variable domain (other parts from reference TRBV9 and TRBJ2-3): DSGVTQTPKHLITATGQRVTLRCSPRSGDLSVYWYQQSLDQGLQFLIQYYNGEERAKGNILERFSAQQFPDLHSELNLSSLELGDSALYFCASSAGPGDTQYFGPGTRLTVL.